This T cell receptor (beta chain) was sequenced in a study of tumor-infiltrating lymphocytes in primary liver carcinoma (dated 2017 in TCRdb). With regard to the full study: Of the five patients (three men and two women, aged 30 to 69 years), four had hepatocellular carcinoma and one had combined HCC and intrahepatic cholangiocarcinoma. The tumors of the five patients were staged as T1-T3 N0M0, with maximum diameters ranging from roughly 4.2 to 10 cm. Each sample produced roughly 3.5 to 7.13 million productive TCRbeta reads, and read depth showed no significant difference between tissue types. TCRbeta repertoire sequencing, expression microarrays and whole-exome sequencing were combined in the study across five regions of each liver tumor, with adjacent normal tissue and blood also included. TCRbeta repertoire sequencing covered some 35 specimens from 5 patients: around 25 tumor regions, 5 adjacent noncancerous liver tissues and 5 peripheral blood samples. Agilent mRNA microarray profiling was performed on the roughly 25 tumor region samples to relate TCRbeta repertoire diversity to the local molecular phenotype. High reproducibility was observed for the technical replicate repertoires, with mean shared-clone rates about 0.89 and correlation coefficients above 0.95.

V sheds 7 bases and J sheds 5 bases, leaving 18 bases between their ends. The CDR3 holds 15 amino acids from the cysteine to the phenylalanine. Of the read, only the CDR3 DNA is kept; its 45 bases are in frame from base 1. The germline V gene (reference sequence) gives CDR1 as SEHNR and CDR2 as FQNEAQ. Using a constant-region primer and ProtoScript II reverse transcriptase, TCRbeta-specific cDNA was reverse-transcribed from around 500 ng total RNA. Construction of the TCRbeta libraries relied on three nested rounds of multiplex PCR, following a slightly modified ARM-PCR procedure. Each of the first two PCR rounds ran for around 10 cycles using multiplex TRBV1-TRBV30 forward primers together with a Cbeta reverse primer. A final 25-cycle PCR with Deep VentR polymerase added sample barcodes and Illumina adapters. Before sequencing, amplicons between 200 and 500 bp were purified from gel using a QIAquick gel extraction kit. TCRbeta amplicons were sequenced on an Illumina HiSeq 2500 with 250-bp paired-end reads. The authors' pipeline ran thus. Quality trimming of reads was performed with Trimmomatic v0.33, and paired reads were merged with FLASH v1.2.11 so that full CDR3 sequences could be recovered. V, D and J germline segments were assigned to the rearranged TCRbeta sequences using MiGEC v1.2.1b. Clonotype statistics and Shannon-Wiener diversity indices were calculated with VDJtools v1.0.0. Except for diversity analysis, only the 250 most abundant clonotypes of each sample were used in subsequent analyses to reduce sampling bias. The raw public data were reprocessed by TCRdb itself: fastp quality trimming at Q25, MiXCR clonotype calling, in-frame beta chains only. Each record represents a unique CDR3 protein, reported with the most common genes and DNA among its rows. TCRdb, rather than the study authors, made the V and J calls. The sample table contains more than 60,000 distinct CDR3 sequences; only one count was recorded for almost 70% of them. The leading ten clones occupy 25% to 35% of the sample.

With regard to this clonotype: Its specific antigen is unknown. A much larger clone is a single base away; this may be a read error.

The full study reports these points: Since the samples were bulk and unsorted, there was no way to compare CD4+ and CD8+ T cell repertoires. Repertoire overlap was higher between tumor regions (mean around 35%) than tumor-adjacent (around 17%) or tumor-blood (approximately 14%) pairs, consistent with antigen-driven expansion. Because sequencing covered only the TCR beta chain and unpaired alpha chains were not captured, true repertoire diversity is likely underestimated. Only 4 or 5 patients were included in the study, and the authors note that the findings should be validated in a larger study. Only roughly 7-25% of top clones appeared in all five regions of a tumor, which suggests that tumor-infiltrating T cells are spatially heterogeneous. Compared with blood, tumors had a significantly larger share of the repertoire taken up by the top 250 clones (p = 0.039).

Without any cell sorting, total RNA and DNA were extracted together from about 20-30 mg of bulk tissue using the AllPrep DNA/RNA mini kit. Surgical resection was performed in China between November 2015 and 2016 on five or six patients with histopathologically diagnosed primary liver carcinoma. Chronic HBV infection was present in the patients, and the patients were treatment-naive at sampling. Each tumor was sampled at five spatially separated regions: the tumor centre plus the superior, inferior, left-lateral and right-lateral poles. More than 85% viable tumor cells were found by histology in every tumor sample. Fresh tumor and adjacent tissue pieces were bisected; one half was stored in RNAlater at -80°C, the other sent for histology.

The chain was built from TRBV7-9 and TRBJ2-1; TRBD2 is a weak D gene call, 6 bases matching. The sequence derives from a middle-aged man with primary liver carcinoma and hepatitis B virus infection. The sample was liver tumor tissue from sampling region 4. The sample's cell subset or site label, decoded: tumor region T4, right-lateral pole. The CDR3 in this case is CASTSSERFHNEQFF. DNA sequence: TGTGCCAGCACCTCTAGCGAGAGGTTCCACAATGAGCAGTTCTTC.